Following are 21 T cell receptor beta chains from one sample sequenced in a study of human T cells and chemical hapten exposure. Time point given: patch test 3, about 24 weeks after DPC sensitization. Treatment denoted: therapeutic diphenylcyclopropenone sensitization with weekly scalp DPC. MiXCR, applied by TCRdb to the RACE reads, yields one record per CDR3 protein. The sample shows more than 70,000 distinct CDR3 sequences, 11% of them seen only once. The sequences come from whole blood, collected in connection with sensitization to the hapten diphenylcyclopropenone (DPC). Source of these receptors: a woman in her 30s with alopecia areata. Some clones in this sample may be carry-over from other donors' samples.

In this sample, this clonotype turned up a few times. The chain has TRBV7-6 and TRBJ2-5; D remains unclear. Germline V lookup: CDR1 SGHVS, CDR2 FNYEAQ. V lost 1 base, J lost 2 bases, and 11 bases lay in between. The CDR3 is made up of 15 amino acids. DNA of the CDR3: TGTGCCAGCAGCTTAGATGCGACGGCACAAGAGACCCAGTACTTC. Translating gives CASSLDATAQETQYF. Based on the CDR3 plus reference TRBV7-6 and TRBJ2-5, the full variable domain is GAGVSQSPRYKVTKRGQDVALRCDPISGHVSLYWYRQALGQGPEFLTYFNYEAQQDKSGLPNDRFSAERPEGSISTLTIQRTEQRDSAMYRCASSLDATAQETQYFGPGTRLLVL.

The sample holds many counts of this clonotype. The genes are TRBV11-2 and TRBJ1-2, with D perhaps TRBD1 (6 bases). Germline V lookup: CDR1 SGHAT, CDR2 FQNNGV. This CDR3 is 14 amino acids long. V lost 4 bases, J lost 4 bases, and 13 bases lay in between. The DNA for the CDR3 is TGTGCCAGCAGCTGGGGACAAACCAGCTATGGCTACACCTTC. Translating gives CASSWGQTSYGYTF.

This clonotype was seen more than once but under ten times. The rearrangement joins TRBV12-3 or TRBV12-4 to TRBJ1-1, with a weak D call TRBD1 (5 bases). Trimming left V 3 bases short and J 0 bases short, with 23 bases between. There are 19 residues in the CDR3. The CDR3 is CASSFFPLLSWGMNTEAFF. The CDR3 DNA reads TGTGCCAGCAGTTTTTTTCCCCTACTCTCGTGGGGGATGAACACTGAAGCTTTCTTT.

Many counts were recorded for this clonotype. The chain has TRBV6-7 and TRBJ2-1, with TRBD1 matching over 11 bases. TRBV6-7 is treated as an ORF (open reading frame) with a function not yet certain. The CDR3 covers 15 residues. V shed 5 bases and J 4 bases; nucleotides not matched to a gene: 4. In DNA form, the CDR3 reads TGTGCCAGCAGTCCCGGGACAGGGGGATACAATGAGCAGTTCTTC. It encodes CASSPGTGGYNEQFF.

The CDR3 reads CASSPWTSGWNEQFF. The DNA for the CDR3 is TGTGCCAGCTCACCGTGGACTAGTGGATGGAATGAGCAGTTCTTC. V usage is TRBV18 and J usage is TRBJ2-1, with 7 bases matching TRBD2. J lost 7 bases, V lost 3 bases, and 9 bases had no gene match. Germline V gives CDR1 KGHSH, CDR2 LQKENI. The CDR3 runs to 15 residues.

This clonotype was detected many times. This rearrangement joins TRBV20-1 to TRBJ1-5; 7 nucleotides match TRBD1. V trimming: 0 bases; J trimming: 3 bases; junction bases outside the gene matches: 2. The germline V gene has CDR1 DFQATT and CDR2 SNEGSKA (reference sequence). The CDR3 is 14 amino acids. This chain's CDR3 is CSARETGPNQPQHF. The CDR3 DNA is TGCAGTGCTAGAGAGACAGGGCCCAATCAGCCCCAGCATTTT.

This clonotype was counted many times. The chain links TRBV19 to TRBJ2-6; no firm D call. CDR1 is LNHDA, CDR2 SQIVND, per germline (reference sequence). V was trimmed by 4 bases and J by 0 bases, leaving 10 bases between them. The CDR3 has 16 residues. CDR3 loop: CASSTPQASGANVLTF. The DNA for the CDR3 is TGTGCCAGTAGTACCCCACAAGCCTCTGGGGCCAACGTCCTGACTTTC.

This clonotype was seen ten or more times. CDR3 residues: CASSLTDRTDTQYF. CDR3 DNA sequence: TGTGCCAGCTCCCTGACAGACCGCACAGATACGCAGTATTTT. V and J are TRBV18 and TRBJ2-3, with D possibly matching TRBD1 (5 bases). From germline, CDR1 is KGHSH and CDR2 LQKENI. The length of the CDR3 is 14 residues. The V and J ends lost 6 bases and 1 base respectively, with 11 bases between them.

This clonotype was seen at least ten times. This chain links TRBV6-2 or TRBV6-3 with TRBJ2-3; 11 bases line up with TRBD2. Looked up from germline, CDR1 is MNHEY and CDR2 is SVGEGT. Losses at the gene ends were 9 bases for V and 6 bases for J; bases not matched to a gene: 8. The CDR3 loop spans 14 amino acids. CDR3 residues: CASSLAGGEDTQYF. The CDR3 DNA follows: TGTGCCAGTTCGCTAGCGGGAGGAGAGGATACGCAGTATTTT.

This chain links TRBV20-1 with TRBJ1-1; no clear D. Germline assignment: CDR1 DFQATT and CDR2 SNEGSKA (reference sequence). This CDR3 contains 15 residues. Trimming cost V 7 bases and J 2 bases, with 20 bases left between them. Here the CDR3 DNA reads TGCAGTGTAAAGGACCAGCGTTGGGGAAACACTGAAGCTTTCTTT. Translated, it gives CSVKDQRWGNTEAFF.

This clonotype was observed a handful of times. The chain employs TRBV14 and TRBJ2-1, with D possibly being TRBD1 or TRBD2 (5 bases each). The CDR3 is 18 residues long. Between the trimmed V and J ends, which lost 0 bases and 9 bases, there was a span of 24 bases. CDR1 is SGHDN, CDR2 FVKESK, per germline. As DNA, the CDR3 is TGTGCCAGCAGCCAAGAGGGACGTCCCATAGAACAATTCCGTGAGCAGTTCTTC. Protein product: CASSQEGRPIEQFREQFF.

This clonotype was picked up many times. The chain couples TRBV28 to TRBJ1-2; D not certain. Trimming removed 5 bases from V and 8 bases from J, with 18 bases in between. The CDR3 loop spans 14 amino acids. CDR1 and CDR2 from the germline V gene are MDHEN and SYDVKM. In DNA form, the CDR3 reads TGTGCCAGCAGTCCCCACAACCAAAGGCTAGGCTACACCTTC. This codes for CASSPHNQRLGYTF.

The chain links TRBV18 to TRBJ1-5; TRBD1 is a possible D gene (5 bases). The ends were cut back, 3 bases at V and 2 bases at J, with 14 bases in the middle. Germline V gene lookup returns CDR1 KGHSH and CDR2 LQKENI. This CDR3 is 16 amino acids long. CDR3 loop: CASSPLTGFGNQPQHF. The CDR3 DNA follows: TGTGCCAGCTCACCCCTCACAGGTTTCGGCAATCAGCCCCAGCATTTT.

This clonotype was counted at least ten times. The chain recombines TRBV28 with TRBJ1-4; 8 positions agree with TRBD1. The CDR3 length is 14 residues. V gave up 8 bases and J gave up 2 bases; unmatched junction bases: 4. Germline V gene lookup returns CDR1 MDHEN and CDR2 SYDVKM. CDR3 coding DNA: TGTGCCAGCGGTAGGACAGGGACTAATGAAAAACTGTTTTTT. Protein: CASGRTGTNEKLFF.

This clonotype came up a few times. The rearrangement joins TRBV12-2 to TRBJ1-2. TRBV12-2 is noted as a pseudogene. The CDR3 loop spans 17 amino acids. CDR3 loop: CASRSPRSGPSNYGYTF. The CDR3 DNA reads TGTGCAAGTCGCTCCCCACGAAGCGGGCCTTCTAACTATGGCTACACCTTC.

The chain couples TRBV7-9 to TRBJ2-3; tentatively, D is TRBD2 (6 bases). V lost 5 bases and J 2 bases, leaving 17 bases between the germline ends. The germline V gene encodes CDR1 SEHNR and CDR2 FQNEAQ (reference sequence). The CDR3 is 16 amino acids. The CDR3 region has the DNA TGTGCCAGCAGCGTGAGCGGAGGGCTCCACACAGATACGCAGTATTTT. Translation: CASSVSGGLHTDTQYF.

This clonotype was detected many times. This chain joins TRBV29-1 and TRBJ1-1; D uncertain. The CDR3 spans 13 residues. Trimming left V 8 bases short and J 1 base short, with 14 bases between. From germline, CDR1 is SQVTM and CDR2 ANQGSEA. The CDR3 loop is CSLGVRANTEAFF. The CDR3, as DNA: TGCAGCCTGGGAGTCCGCGCGAACACTGAAGCTTTCTTT.

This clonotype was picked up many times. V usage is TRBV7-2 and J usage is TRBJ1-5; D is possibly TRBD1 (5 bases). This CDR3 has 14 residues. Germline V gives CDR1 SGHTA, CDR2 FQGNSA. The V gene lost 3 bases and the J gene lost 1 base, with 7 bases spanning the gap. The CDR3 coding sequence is TGTGCCAGCAGCTTGGGACCGAGCAATCAGCCCCAGCATTTT. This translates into CASSLGPSNQPQHF.

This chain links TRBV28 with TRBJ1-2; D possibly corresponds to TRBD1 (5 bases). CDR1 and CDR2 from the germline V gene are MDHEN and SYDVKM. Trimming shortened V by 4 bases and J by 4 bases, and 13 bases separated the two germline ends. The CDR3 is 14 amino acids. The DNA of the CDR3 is TGTGCCAGCAGTTCCTTGGGGGTCGTCTATGGCTACACCTTC. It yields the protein CASSSLGVVYGYTF.

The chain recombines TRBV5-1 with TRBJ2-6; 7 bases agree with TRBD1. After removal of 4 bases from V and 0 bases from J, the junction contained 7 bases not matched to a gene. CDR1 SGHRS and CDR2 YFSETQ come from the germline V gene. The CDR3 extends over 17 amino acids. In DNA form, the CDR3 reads TGCGCCAGCAGCAAGGAGACAGGGAACTCTGGGGCCAACGTCCTGACTTTC. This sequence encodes CASSKETGNSGANVLTF.

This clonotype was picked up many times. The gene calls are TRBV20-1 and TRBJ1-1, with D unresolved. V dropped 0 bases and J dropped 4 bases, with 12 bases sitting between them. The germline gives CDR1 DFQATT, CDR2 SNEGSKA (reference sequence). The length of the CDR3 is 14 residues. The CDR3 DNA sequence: TGCAGTGCTAGAGATAGGAGAGAAGCCACTGAAGCTTTCTTT. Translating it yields CSARDRREATEAFF.